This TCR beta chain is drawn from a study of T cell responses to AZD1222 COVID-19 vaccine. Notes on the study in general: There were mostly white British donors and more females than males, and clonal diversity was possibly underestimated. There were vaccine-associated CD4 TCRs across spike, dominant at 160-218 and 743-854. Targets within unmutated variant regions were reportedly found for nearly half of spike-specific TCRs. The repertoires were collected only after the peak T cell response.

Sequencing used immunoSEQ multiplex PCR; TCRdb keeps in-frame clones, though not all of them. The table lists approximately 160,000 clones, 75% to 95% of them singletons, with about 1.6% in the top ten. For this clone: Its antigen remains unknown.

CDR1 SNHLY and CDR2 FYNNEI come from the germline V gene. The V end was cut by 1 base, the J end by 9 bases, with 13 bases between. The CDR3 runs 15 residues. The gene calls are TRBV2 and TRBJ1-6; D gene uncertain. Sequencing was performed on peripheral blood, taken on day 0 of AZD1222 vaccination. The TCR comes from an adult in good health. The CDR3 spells CASSEEEKSVSPLHF. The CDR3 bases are TGTGCCAGCAGTGAAGAGGAGAAGTCCGTTTCACCCCTCCACTTT.